The sequence of this TCR beta chain was determined in a study of cytomegalovirus exposure and HLA in healthy donors. Study observations and caveats: Analysis performed later showed TCR beta chains linked to HLA being more clonally expanded than equally common others.

A multiplex PCR was run with 60 Vbeta primers and 13 Jbeta primers. The assay was immunoSEQ multiplex PCR, and TCRdb's table has in-frame clones only and misses some. Among roughly 130,000 clones listed, 74% were seen once. Trimming removed 2 bases from V and 1 base from J; junction bases left unmatched: 5. The germline gives CDR1 SEHNR, CDR2 FQNEAQ (reference sequence). This CDR3 is 16 amino acids long. This clone was counted between two and nine times. Antigen: not known. V gene TRBV7-9 combines with J gene TRBJ2-3; TRBD1 matches at 8 bases. The clonotype originates from a woman aged 45-60 years in good health and CMV-seropositive. The sequencing input was PBMCs. The CDR3 DNA reads TGTGCCAGCAGCTTATTCGGACAGGGAGGCACAGATACGCAGTATTTT. It translates to CASSLFGQGGTDTQYF. Together with reference TRBV7-9 and TRBJ2-3, the CDR3 gives the full variable domain: DTGVSQNPRHKITKRGQNVTFRCDPISEHNRLYWYRQTLGQGPEFLTYFQNEAQLEKSRLLSDRFSAERPKGSFSTLEIQRTEQGDSAMYLCASSLFGQGGTDTQYFGPGTRLTVL.